A single sample gave rise to the 7 T cell receptor beta chains below, sequenced in a study of T cell responses to AZD1222 COVID-19 vaccine. Libraries were prepared by immunoSEQ multiplex PCR; TCRdb keeps only in-frame clonotypes and omits some of them. Of roughly 120,000 clones listed, about 90% were seen once; the top ten hold around 15%. The specimen comprised peripheral blood, sampled 28 days after the second AZD1222 dose. All receptors derive from an adult who received the AZD1222 COVID-19 vaccine.

The chain has TRBV6-1 and TRBJ1-3, with a possible D match to TRBD1 (5 bases). The CDR3 sequence is 15 residues long. V was pared by 2 bases and J by 0 bases, with 8 bases between. Germline assignment: CDR1 MNHNS and CDR2 SASEGT. The DNA for the CDR3 is TGTGCCAGCAGTGAATGGGGGGACTCTGGAAACACCATATATTTT. Its protein is CASSEWGDSGNTIYF.

The J gene is TRBJ1-1, the V gene TRBV19; 9 bases map to TRBD1. The germline V gene has CDR1 LNHDA and CDR2 SQIVND (reference sequence). The CDR3 length is 16 residues. With V trimmed by 3 bases and J by 4 bases, 9 bases remained unmatched. CDR3 DNA: TGTGCCAGTAGTATGAAAGGGACAGGGTTGGCCACTGAAGCTTTCTTT. Its translation: CASSMKGTGLATEAFF.

In its sample, this clone was seen once. V usage is TRBV27 and J usage is TRBJ1-6, with a tentative D call TRBD1 (5 bases). Deletions cut 3 bases from V and 14 bases from J, with 17 bases between. Germline CDR1 and CDR2: MNHEY and SMNVEV (reference sequence). CDR3 length: 14 amino acids. CDR3 sequence: CASSFSGGGMTLHF. CDR3 nucleotides: TGTGCCAGCAGTTTCTCTGGGGGGGGTATGACCCTCCACTTT.

This clone was found a few times. The chain has TRBV7-9 and TRBJ2-7, with 7 bases aligning to TRBD2. CDR1 and CDR2 from the germline V gene are SEHNR and FQNEAQ (reference sequence). V lost 6 bases and J lost 0; bases outside the gene matches: 8. The CDR3 runs 15 residues. The CDR3 region is CASRLGSGYSYEQYF. DNA for the CDR3: TGTGCCAGCAGGTTGGGTAGCGGGTACTCCTACGAGCAGTACTTC.

The DNA for the CDR3 is TGTGCCAGCAGCTTAGACTTGGGACAGGAGGACACCGGGGAGCTGTTTTTT. It encodes CASSLDLGQEDTGELFF. V is TRBV7-9 and J is TRBJ2-2, with TRBD1 identical over 8 bases. This CDR3 spans 17 amino acids. Germline lookup yields CDR1 SEHNR and CDR2 FQNEAQ (reference sequence). Trimming at V came to 1 base and at J to 3 bases, leaving 7 bases not matched to a gene.

The gene calls are TRBV6-5 and TRBJ1-2, with 7 bases identical to TRBD1. The CDR3 totals 13 residues. Germline CDR1 is MNHEY and CDR2 is SVGAGI. With 5 bases clipped from V and 2 bases from J, the junction kept 2 bases outside the gene matches. CDR3 in DNA: TGTGCCAGCAGTCAGACAGGGAACTATGGCTACACCTTC. This encodes CASSQTGNYGYTF.

V usage is TRBV5-4 and J usage is TRBJ1-5; 8 bases map to TRBD1. Germline V gene lookup returns CDR1 SGHNT and CDR2 YYREEE (reference sequence). V trimming: 2 bases; J trimming: 6 bases; junction bases outside the gene matches: 4. CDR3 length: 14 residues. The CDR3 nucleotides read TGTGCCAGCAGCTTTCAGGGGGCAGGTCAGCCCCAGCATTTT. Translation gives CASSFQGAGQPQHF.